The rows below give T cell receptor beta chains drawn from one sample of a study of CD8 T cells in ankylosing spondylitis. One entry per CDR3 protein results from TCRdb running MiXCR on the 5' RACE reads. The table has more than 200,000 distinct CDR3 sequences, 20% to 30% seen once. Material: blood, either unsorted or a sorted T cell fraction (not recorded which). The source is a male donor with ankylosing spondylitis or in good health (not recorded which). Both conserved end residues are part of each CDR3. The order of the fields is CDR3 DNA, CDR3 protein, J gene, CDR3 length, clone size, D gene, V gene. The D gene is left open where the match is weak. Clone size is not always given. Where it is, it says once, few, many or a class for expanded clones.

DNA: TGCAGTGCTAGGCCGGGACTAGCGGGGGTGACAGATACGCAGTATTTT
CDR3: CSARPGLAGVTDTQYF
J: TRBJ2-3
length: 16
size: few
D: TRBD2
V: TRBV20-1

DNA: TGCAGTGCTGGAGGACAGGCCGGTTCCTACGAGCAGTACTTC
CDR3: CSAGGQAGSYEQYF
J: TRBJ2-7
length: 14
size: few
D: TRBD1
V: TRBV20-1

DNA: TGTGCCAGCAGCCCATCACCCGGCCAAGAGACCCAGTACTTC
CDR3: CASSPSPGQETQYF
J: TRBJ2-5
length: 14
size: NA
D: NA
V: TRBV12-3/TRBV12-4

DNA: TGTGCCAGCAGTTCCTGGCCAGGGGCGCGGGGCTACACCTTC
CDR3: CASSSWPGARGYTF
J: TRBJ1-2
length: 14
size: NA
D: NA
V: TRBV28

DNA: TGTGCCAGCACCCAGGGCGGCCGGGGCTCCTACGAGCAGTACTTC
CDR3: CASTQGGRGSYEQYF
J: TRBJ2-7
length: 15
size: NA
D: NA
V: TRBV6-1

DNA: TGTGCCAGCACTAGGGGGTCTTCAGATACGCAGTATTTT
CDR3: CASTRGSSDTQYF
J: TRBJ2-3
length: 13
size: many
D: NA
V: TRBV12-3/TRBV12-4

DNA: TGTGCCAGCGACGAGACCTACGAGCAGTACTTC
CDR3: CASDETYEQYF
J: TRBJ2-7
length: 11
size: NA
D: NA
V: TRBV6-1

DNA: TGCGCCAGCAGCTTGTCGGGGGCTAGCAATCAGCCCCAGCATTTT
CDR3: CASSLSGASNQPQHF
J: TRBJ1-5
length: 15
size: many
D: NA
V: TRBV5-1

DNA: TGCAGTGCCGTTCCGGGTCTCTCCTACGAGCAGTACTTC
CDR3: CSAVPGLSYEQYF
J: TRBJ2-7
length: 13
size: NA
D: NA
V: TRBV20-1

DNA: TGTGCCAGCAGCCGACAGGGGAATGAGCAGTTCTTC
CDR3: CASSRQGNEQFF
J: TRBJ2-1
length: 12
size: NA
D: TRBD1
V: TRBV6-5

DNA: TGCAGCGTCCGGGGAGCTCAAGAGACCCAGTACTTC
CDR3: CSVRGAQETQYF
J: TRBJ2-5
length: 12
size: many
D: NA
V: TRBV29-1

DNA: TGTGCCAGCAACGGGAGGTCGGGGGGGAGCACAGATACGCAGTATTTT
CDR3: CASNGRSGGSTDTQYF
J: TRBJ2-3
length: 16
size: NA
D: TRBD2
V: TRBV6-1

DNA: TGTGCCAGCAGGGGATACAGGGATTATACTGAAGCTTTCTTT
CDR3: CASRGYRDYTEAFF
J: TRBJ1-1
length: 14
size: NA
D: NA
V: TRBV12-3/TRBV12-4

DNA: TGCAGTGCTAGAGAGGGGACAGGGAATTCACCCCTCCACTTT
CDR3: CSAREGTGNSPLHF
J: TRBJ1-6
length: 14
size: many
D: TRBD1
V: TRBV20-1

DNA: TGCAGTGCGGACCCCGGGACTGCCTATTCACCCCTCCACTTT
CDR3: CSADPGTAYSPLHF
J: TRBJ1-6
length: 14
size: NA
D: NA
V: TRBV20-1

DNA: TGTGCCAGCAGCCTCAGGGGCATTGGTGAGACCCAGTACTTC
CDR3: CASSLRGIGETQYF
J: TRBJ2-5
length: 14
size: NA
D: NA
V: TRBV12-3/TRBV12-4

DNA: TGTGCCATCAGTGAGCCCGGGGGGGCGGACAATGAGCAGTTCTTC
CDR3: CAISEPGGADNEQFF
J: TRBJ2-1
length: 15
size: few
D: TRBD2
V: TRBV10-3

DNA: TGTGCCATCCGTGGCCTTTCCCCCACAGATACGCAGTATTTT
CDR3: CAIRGLSPTDTQYF
J: TRBJ2-3
length: 14
size: many
D: NA
V: TRBV10-3

DNA: TGTGCCAGCAGTTACGGGCGGGACGAGCAGTACTTC
CDR3: CASSYGRDEQYF
J: TRBJ2-7
length: 12
size: NA
D: NA
V: TRBV6-6

DNA: TGTGCCACCAGTGATCCAACTATGCCAGAGACCCAGTACTTC
CDR3: CATSDPTMPETQYF
J: TRBJ2-5
length: 14
size: few
D: NA
V: TRBV24-1

DNA: TGCAGTGCTAGAGATCTAAGTGGGCGGGGGGAGACCCAGTACTTC
CDR3: CSARDLSGRGETQYF
J: TRBJ2-5
length: 15
size: NA
D: TRBD2
V: TRBV20-1

DNA: TGCAGTGCTCCGACAGGGTTTCGGCAGCCCCAGCATTTT
CDR3: CSAPTGFRQPQHF
J: TRBJ1-5
length: 13
size: NA
D: TRBD1
V: TRBV20-1

DNA: TGTGCCAGCAGCCTCCAGCGGGGGGGGTATGACGAGCAGTACTTC
CDR3: CASSLQRGGYDEQYF
J: TRBJ2-7
length: 15
size: NA
D: TRBD2
V: TRBV12-3/TRBV12-4

DNA: TGTGCCAGCAGCAAAGCGGGACGATGGAGGACCGAGCAGTACTTC
CDR3: CASSKAGRWRTEQYF
J: TRBJ2-7
length: 15
size: NA
D: NA
V: TRBV21-1

DNA: TGCAGGCCTTTGGGACAGAGGAACACTGAAGCTTTCTTT
CDR3: CRPLGQRNTEAFF
J: TRBJ1-1
length: 13
size: many
D: TRBD1
V: TRBV20-1

DNA: TGTGCCAGCAGTCGGGACAGGGTTGGTGGGACCCAGTACTTC
CDR3: CASSRDRVGGTQYF
J: TRBJ2-5
length: 14
size: many
D: TRBD1
V: TRBV12-3/TRBV12-4

DNA: TGCAGTGCTAGGGGGATGCGGGGGTGGACCAAAAACATTCAGTACTTC
CDR3: CSARGMRGWTKNIQYF
J: TRBJ2-4
length: 16
size: once
D: TRBD2
V: TRBV20-1

DNA: TGTGCCAGCAGTCCACGGGGCTTAATGGATGAGCAGTTCTTC
CDR3: CASSPRGLMDEQFF
J: TRBJ2-1
length: 14
size: many
D: NA
V: TRBV6-1

DNA: TGCAGTGCTAGAGATGGGACTAGCGTTCACAATGAGCAGTTCTTC
CDR3: CSARDGTSVHNEQFF
J: TRBJ2-1
length: 15
size: many
D: TRBD2
V: TRBV20-1

DNA: TGTGCCAGCAGCTCCTTCAGTCTTAACTATGGCTACACCTTC
CDR3: CASSSFSLNYGYTF
J: TRBJ1-2
length: 14
size: many
D: NA
V: TRBV7-9

DNA: TGCAGTGCTCCCCTCGGCAGCTCCTATAATTCACCCCTCCACTTT
CDR3: CSAPLGSSYNSPLHF
J: TRBJ1-6
length: 15
size: few
D: NA
V: TRBV20-1

DNA: TGCAGCGGAACAGGTGGATCTAGCACAGATACGCAGTATTTT
CDR3: CSGTGGSSTDTQYF
J: TRBJ2-3
length: 14
size: many
D: NA
V: TRBV29-1

DNA: TGTGCCAGCAGTCCCAGGCCAATTAGCGGGGGGGGCAATGAGCAGTTCTTC
CDR3: CASSPRPISGGGNEQFF
J: TRBJ2-1
length: 17
size: NA
D: TRBD2
V: TRBV6-1

DNA: TGTGCCAGCTCACCTGGGACAGCGGGCCAAATCACAGATACGCAGTATTTT
CDR3: CASSPGTAGQITDTQYF
J: TRBJ2-3
length: 17
size: many
D: NA
V: TRBV18

DNA: TGTGCCAGCAGTGCCTCACCTCCCGGGACAGGGCTCGGAAAACTGTTTTTT
CDR3: CASSASPPGTGLGKLFF
J: TRBJ1-4
length: 17
size: many
D: TRBD1
V: TRBV25-1